This TCR beta chain derives from a study of T cell responses to AZD1222 COVID-19 vaccine. The ends were cut back, 0 bases at V and 2 bases at J, with 11 bases in the middle. The CDR3 runs 16 residues. CDR1 SNHLY and CDR2 FYNNEI come from the germline V gene. Sequenced by immunoSEQ multiplex PCR; TCRdb stores in-frame clones only, minus some. The repertoire holds nearly 110,000 clones, with 92% as singletons. The V and J genes are TRBV2 and TRBJ2-1; maybe TRBD2 (5 bases). Source: peripheral blood, taken 28 days after the second AZD1222 dose. This receptor was identified in an adult who received the AZD1222 COVID-19 vaccine. The CDR3 nucleotides read TGTGCCAGCAGTGAAGCGGTGGGAGCTACCTACAATGAGCAGTTCTTC. This gives the protein CASSEAVGATYNEQFF. Complete variable domain (other parts from reference TRBV2 and TRBJ2-1): EPEVTQTPSHQVTQMGQEVILRCVPISNHLYFYWYRQILGQKVEFLVSFYNNEISEKSEIFDDQFSVERPDGSNFTLKIRSTKLEDSAMYFCASSEAVGATYNEQFFGPGTRLTVL.